What follows are 10 T cell receptor beta chains derived from one specimen sequenced in a study of T cells after yellow fever vaccination. TCRdb independently ran MiXCR on the 5' RACE reads; one entry per CDR3 protein. The profile covers 400,000 to 450,000 distinct CDR3 sequences, with about 17% appearing a single time and 18% taken by the ten largest. Source: PBMCs, taken before the yellow fever booster vaccination. Receptors were obtained from a man in his late teens or twenties who received the YFV17D yellow fever vaccine.

J is TRBJ1-6 and V is TRBV4-1; unclear D gene. Trimming took 4 bases from V and 9 from J, leaving 13 bases between them. The CDR3 totals 14 residues. Germline V gene data show CDR1 as MGHRA and CDR2 as YSYEKL. In DNA, the CDR3 is TGCGCCAGCAGCCCTAATGAGGTGCGTTCACCCCTCCACTTT. Its translation is CASSPNEVRSPLHF.

The table lists this clonotype with a few counts. This chain links TRBV4-3 with TRBJ1-5, with 7 nucleotides matching TRBD1. The CDR3 extends over 13 amino acids. V dropped 2 bases and J dropped 5; count of bases not matched to a gene: 0. Germline lookup yields CDR1 LGHNA and CDR2 YSLEER. In nucleotides, the CDR3 is TGCGCCAGCAGCCAACAGGGGGATCAGCCCCAGCATTTT. This sequence encodes CASSQQGDQPQHF.

CDR3 protein: CSVLRGLEPDEQYF. The CDR3 bases are TGCAGTGTCTTGCGGGGACTCGAGCCAGACGAGCAGTACTTC. The V and J genes are TRBV20-1 and TRBJ2-7, with a possible D match to TRBD2 (6 bases). The CDR3 runs 14 residues. CDR1 and CDR2 from the germline V gene are DFQATT and SNEGSKA (reference sequence). The ends were cut back, 7 bases at V and 5 bases at J, with 21 bases in the middle.

This clonotype turned up a few times. This rearrangement joins TRBV20-1 to TRBJ2-1; 7 positions match TRBD2. The CDR3 covers 11 residues. The germline V gene encodes CDR1 DFQATT and CDR2 SNEGSKA (reference sequence). Losses at the gene ends were 3 bases for V and 10 bases for J; bases not matched to a gene: 3. The CDR3 DNA reads TGCAGTGCTAGGATCGGGAGGGAGCAGTTCTTC. Residues: CSARIGREQFF.

The chain carries TRBV20-1 and TRBJ2-3; D call uncertain. Trimming cost V 1 base and J 4 bases, with 15 bases left between them. Germline lookup yields CDR1 DFQATT and CDR2 SNEGSKA (reference sequence). CDR3 length equals 15 residues. This CDR3 is CSARVGSWSSDTQYF. For the CDR3, the DNA is TGCAGTGCTAGAGTGGGTAGCTGGAGCTCAGATACGCAGTATTTT.

This clonotype was found many times. This sequence joins TRBV4-3 and TRBJ1-2; TRBD1 agrees at 8 bases. The germline gives CDR1 LGHNA, CDR2 YSLEER. The CDR3 is 13 residues long. V dropped 5 bases and J dropped 6; count of bases not matched to a gene: 5. The CDR3: CASSSRTGNGYTF. The CDR3 DNA reads TGCGCCAGCAGCTCCCGGACAGGGAATGGCTACACCTTC.

V usage is TRBV4-1 and J usage is TRBJ2-2; 8 bases agree with TRBD1. The J segment lost 6 bases and the V segment lost 4 bases, leaving 4 bases of the junction unmatched. Germline loops: CDR1 MGHRA, CDR2 YSYEKL. This CDR3 has 14 residues. The CDR3 bases are TGCGCCAGCAGCCCGCGACAGGGGCCCGGGGAGCTGTTTTTT. Its protein product is CASSPRQGPGELFF.

This clonotype was detected a few times. The chain couples TRBV7-2 to TRBJ1-5; maybe TRBD1 (6 bases). CDR1 and CDR2 from the germline V gene are SGHTA and FQGNSA. There are 14 residues in the CDR3. The V end lost 5 bases, the J end lost 6 bases, and 14 bases lay between the germline ends. Here the CDR3 DNA reads TGTGCCAGCAGCCCTCGGGGGGCTGGTCAGCCCCAGCATTTT. Encoded protein: CASSPRGAGQPQHF.

There are a few counts of this clonotype. This chain uses TRBV7-9 with TRBJ1-1; tentatively, D is TRBD1 (6 bases). V was cut by 4 bases and J by 7 bases, with 10 bases left in between. Per germline, CDR1 SEHNR and CDR2 FQNEAQ (reference sequence). The CDR3 spans 12 residues. CDR3 sequence reads: CASSSYRDEAFF. CDR3 nucleotides: TGTGCCAGCAGCTCTTACAGGGATGAAGCTTTCTTT.

This clonotype was seen a few times. The chain carries TRBV10-3 and TRBJ1-3, with 8 bases lining up with TRBD1. CDR1 is ENHRY and CDR2 is SYGVKD in the germline V gene. The CDR3 runs 14 residues. Losses at the gene ends were 6 bases for V and 0 bases for J; bases not matched to a gene: 1. The CDR3 region is CAIRGQVSGNTIYF. The CDR3, as DNA: TGTGCCATCAGGGGACAGGTCTCTGGAAACACCATATATTTT.